These T cell receptor beta chains were read from a single sample in a study of T-cell reconstitution after alpha-beta-depleted transplantation in children. MiXCR, applied by TCRdb to the PCR reads, yields one record per CDR3 protein. Of approximately 500,000 distinct CDR3 sequences detected, over 20% appear once; the ten largest clones hold under 45%. The specimen comprised PBMCs, sampled before TCRalphabeta/CD19-depleted stem cell transplant. Receptors originate from a boy less than two years old with Wiskott-Aldrich syndrome, due to receive a stem cell transplant. The CDR3 runs from the conserved cysteine through the conserved F or W. D genes are given only for firm matches. Expanded clones are given a class, and other clones once, few, many or no size at all.

CDR3aa: CASSVLGQGFNSPLHF; CDR3nt: TGTGCCAGCAGTGTTCTGGGACAGGGGTTTAATTCACCCCTCCACTTT; d_gene: TRBD1; j_gene: TRBJ1-6; v_gene: TRBV12-3/TRBV12-4; abundance: .
CDR3aa: CASSLERTGKYGYTF; CDR3nt: TGCGCCAGCAGCTTGGAAAGGACAGGCAAATATGGCTACACCTTC; d_gene: TRBD1; j_gene: TRBJ1-2; v_gene: TRBV5-1; abundance: .
CDR3aa: CASSIGAETDTQYF; CDR3nt: TGCGCCAGCTCGATTGGGGCCGAGACAGATACGCAGTATTTT; d_gene: .; j_gene: TRBJ2-3; v_gene: TRBV5-1; abundance: few
CDR3aa: CASSLARDGPSYEQYF; CDR3nt: TGTGCCAGCAGCTTAGCGCGGGACGGGCCCTCCTACGAGCAGTACTTC; d_gene: .; j_gene: TRBJ2-7; v_gene: TRBV7-2; abundance: .
CDR3aa: CASGPLQGPGTDTQYF; CDR3nt: TGTGCCAGCGGCCCCTTGCAGGGCCCAGGGACAGATACGCAGTATTTT; d_gene: .; j_gene: TRBJ2-3; v_gene: TRBV27; abundance: .
CDR3aa: CSASRTSGRESPQYF; CDR3nt: TGCAGTGCTAGTCGGACTAGCGGGAGGGAGAGTCCCCAGTACTTC; d_gene: TRBD2; j_gene: TRBJ2-5; v_gene: TRBV20-1; abundance: .
CDR3aa: CASSPQGDPQETQYF; CDR3nt: TGTGCCAGCAGCCCCCAAGGGGACCCCCAAGAGACCCAGTACTTC; d_gene: .; j_gene: TRBJ2-5; v_gene: TRBV7-2; abundance: once
CDR3aa: CAWAPMNTGELFF; CDR3nt: TGTGCCTGGGCACCCATGAACACCGGGGAGCTGTTTTTT; d_gene: .; j_gene: TRBJ2-2; v_gene: TRBV30; abundance: .
CDR3aa: CASSLRPGLADTQYF; CDR3nt: TGTGCCAGCAGCTTGCGTCCGGGGTTGGCAGATACGCAGTATTTT; d_gene: .; j_gene: TRBJ2-3; v_gene: TRBV5-5; abundance: few
CDR3aa: CASSYQGRTGNTIYF; CDR3nt: TGTGCCAGCAGTTACCAGGGAAGGACCGGAAACACCATATATTTT; d_gene: .; j_gene: TRBJ1-3; v_gene: TRBV6-5; abundance: few
CDR3aa: CSARDRRATNEKLFF; CDR3nt: TGCAGTGCTAGAGACCGACGGGCAACTAATGAAAAACTGTTTTTT; d_gene: .; j_gene: TRBJ1-4; v_gene: TRBV20-1; abundance: .
CDR3aa: CSARAITGEKEDTQYF; CDR3nt: TGCAGTGCCAGAGCCATTACGGGGGAAAAGGAAGATACGCAGTATTTT; d_gene: .; j_gene: TRBJ2-3; v_gene: TRBV20-1; abundance: few
CDR3aa: CASSPLRGIYGYTF; CDR3nt: TGTGCCAGCAGCCCGCTAAGGGGGATCTATGGCTACACCTTC; d_gene: .; j_gene: TRBJ1-2; v_gene: TRBV27; abundance: .
CDR3aa: CASSLGVKRTEAFF; CDR3nt: TGCGCCAGCAGCTTGGGGGTTAAGAGGACTGAAGCTTTCTTT; d_gene: .; j_gene: TRBJ1-1; v_gene: TRBV5-1; abundance: few
CDR3aa: CASSLMGGGVGTEAFF; CDR3nt: TGCGCCAGCAGCTTAATGGGTGGGGGAGTCGGGACTGAAGCTTTCTTT; d_gene: .; j_gene: TRBJ1-1; v_gene: TRBV5-1; abundance: .
CDR3aa: CASSSGLLEETQYF; CDR3nt: TGCGCCAGCAGCTCGGGACTCCTTGAGGAGACCCAGTACTTC; d_gene: .; j_gene: TRBJ2-5; v_gene: TRBV5-1; abundance: .
CDR3aa: CASSSDRAAYEQYF; CDR3nt: TGCGCCAGCAGCTCTGACAGGGCGGCCTACGAGCAGTACTTC; d_gene: TRBD1; j_gene: TRBJ2-7; v_gene: TRBV5-1; abundance: few
CDR3aa: CASSYSQGGGTEAFF; CDR3nt: TGCGCCAGCAGCTATTCACAGGGAGGAGGCACTGAAGCTTTCTTT; d_gene: .; j_gene: TRBJ1-1; v_gene: TRBV5-1; abundance: few
CDR3aa: CASSPSSTLSYNEQFF; CDR3nt: TGCGCCAGCAGCCCATCTAGCACACTTTCCTACAATGAGCAGTTCTTC; d_gene: .; j_gene: TRBJ2-1; v_gene: TRBV5-1; abundance: .
CDR3aa: CSAKALSGTRTDTQYF; CDR3nt: TGCAGTGCTAAGGCCCTTAGCGGGACCCGCACAGATACGCAGTATTTT; d_gene: TRBD2; j_gene: TRBJ2-3; v_gene: TRBV20-1; abundance: .
CDR3aa: CASSVLEIYNEQFF; CDR3nt: TGTGCCAGCAGTGTCCTAGAAATCTACAATGAGCAGTTCTTC; d_gene: .; j_gene: TRBJ2-1; v_gene: TRBV2; abundance: .
CDR3aa: CASSLSRSGLAIVNEQFF; CDR3nt: TGCGCCAGCAGCTTGAGTAGGAGTGGGCTAGCGATAGTTAATGAGCAGTTCTTC; d_gene: .; j_gene: TRBJ2-1; v_gene: TRBV5-1; abundance: .
CDR3aa: CASSDTGPVTYEQYF; CDR3nt: TGTGCCAGCAGTGATACCGGTCCGGTGACCTACGAGCAGTACTTC; d_gene: .; j_gene: TRBJ2-7; v_gene: TRBV25-1; abundance: few
CDR3aa: CASSLIVLNTEAFF; CDR3nt: TGTGCCAGCAGTTTAATCGTGCTGAACACTGAAGCTTTCTTT; d_gene: .; j_gene: TRBJ1-1; v_gene: TRBV12-3/TRBV12-4; abundance: .